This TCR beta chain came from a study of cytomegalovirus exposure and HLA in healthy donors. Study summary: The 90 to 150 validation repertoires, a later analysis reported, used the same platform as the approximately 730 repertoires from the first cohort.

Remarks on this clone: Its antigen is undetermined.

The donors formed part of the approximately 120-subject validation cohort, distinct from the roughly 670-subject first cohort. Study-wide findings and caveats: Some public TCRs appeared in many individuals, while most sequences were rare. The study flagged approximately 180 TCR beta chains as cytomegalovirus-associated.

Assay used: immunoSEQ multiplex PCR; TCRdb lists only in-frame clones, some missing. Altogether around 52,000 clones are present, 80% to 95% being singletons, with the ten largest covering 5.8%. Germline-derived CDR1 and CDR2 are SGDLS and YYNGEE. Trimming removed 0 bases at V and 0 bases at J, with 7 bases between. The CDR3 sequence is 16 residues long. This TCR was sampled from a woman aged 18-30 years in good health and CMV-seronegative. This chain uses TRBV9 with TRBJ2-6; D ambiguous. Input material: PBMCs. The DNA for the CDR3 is TGTGCCAGCAGCGTAGTGTCCGGCTCTGGGGCCAACGTCCTGACTTTC. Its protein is CASSVVSGSGANVLTF.